The 5 T cell receptor beta chains given below trace back to one sample, sequenced in a study of blood T cell repertoires in COVID-19. Assay: immunoSEQ multiplex PCR; the TCRdb copy retains only in-frame clones and omits some. The data hold 150,000 to 200,000 clones, with roughly 80% observed a single time. Material: peripheral blood. The source is a man in his fifties or sixties with acute or convalescent COVID-19.

DNA of the CDR3: TGTGCCAGCAGCCCCCGACTAGCGGGGGCCCGAGAGACCCAGTACTTC. The encoded protein is CASSPRLAGARETQYF. The chain combines TRBV5-8 with TRBJ2-5; 12 bases fit TRBD2. V lost 4 bases, J lost 4 bases, and 8 bases stayed unmatched. The CDR3 spans 16 residues. The germline V gene has CDR1 SGHTS and CDR2 YDEGEE.

The rearrangement links TRBV19 to TRBJ1-2; the D gene is possibly TRBD1 (6 bases). In germline, CDR1 is LNHDA, CDR2 SQIVND (reference sequence). The germline V and J ends were trimmed by 9 bases and 8 bases, with 22 bases remaining between them. The CDR3 totals 14 residues. The CDR3 reads CASNAQGGVSGYTF. The CDR3 DNA sequence: TGTGCCAGCAATGCCCAAGGGGGGGTGAGCGGCTACACCTTC. Together with reference TRBV19 and TRBJ1-2, the CDR3 gives the full variable domain: DGGITQSPKYLFRKEGQNVTLSCEQNLNHDAMYWYRQDPGQGLRLIYYSQIVNDFQKGDIAEGYSVSREKKESFPLTVTSAQKNPTAFYLCASNAQGGVSGYTFGSGTRLTVV.

This chain connects TRBV7-2 to TRBJ2-7; 8 nucleotides align to TRBD1. From germline, CDR1 is SGHTA and CDR2 FQGNSA. The CDR3 spans 14 residues. Trimming at V came to 5 bases and at J to 6 bases, leaving 9 bases not matched to a gene. The CDR3 DNA reads TGTGCCAGCAGCACGCGTGGACAGGGCTCCGAGCAGTACTTC. Amino acid sequence: CASSTRGQGSEQYF.

The CDR3 bases are TGCAGTGCCCGGACGGGGGAGACCCAGTACTTC. It specifies CSARTGETQYF. The chain recombines TRBV20-1 with TRBJ2-5; a possible D gene is TRBD2 (5 bases). The CDR3 runs 11 residues. V lost 6 bases and J lost 5, with 10 bases in between. Germline CDR1 reads DFQATT; CDR2 reads SNEGSKA (reference sequence).

Points on this clone: Other DNA variants within this sample encode the same CDR3. The rearrangement uses TRBV20-1 and TRBJ2-7; D is unclear. Trimming shortened V by 2 bases and J by 5 bases, and 7 bases separated the two germline ends. Germline V gives CDR1 DFQATT, CDR2 SNEGSKA (reference sequence). The CDR3 extends over 11 amino acids. CDR3 residues: CSARSGHEQYF. Here the CDR3 DNA reads TGCAGTGCTAGATCAGGCCACGAGCAGTACTTC.